This T cell receptor beta chain was identified during a study of blood T cell repertoires in COVID-19. About the study: The analysed material was cDNA or gDNA that came from T cells, B-cell-depleted T cells, or PBMCs.

Original handling: Amplification with reference gene primers provided the estimates of nucleated cell counts. TCRdb's table, derived via immunoSEQ multiplex PCR, lists solely in-frame clones and lacks some. The V and J calls and clone size were taken over from that table, and D and trimming were inferred from the DNA. The table lists 290,000 or so clones, around nine tenths of them singletons. This clone appeared a single time. The CDR3 runs 15 residues. Trimming took 2 bases from V and 1 from J, leaving 10 bases between them. In germline, CDR1 is SGHTA, CDR2 FQGNSA. Sequences were obtained from peripheral blood. The receptor was derived from a man between 65 and 79 years old with acute or convalescent COVID-19. The genes are TRBV7-2 and TRBJ2-3; D might be TRBD2 (5 bases). The CDR3 is CASSLLVSGTDTQYF. As DNA, the CDR3 is TGTGCCAGCAGCTTATTGGTTAGCGGCACAGATACGCAGTATTTT.